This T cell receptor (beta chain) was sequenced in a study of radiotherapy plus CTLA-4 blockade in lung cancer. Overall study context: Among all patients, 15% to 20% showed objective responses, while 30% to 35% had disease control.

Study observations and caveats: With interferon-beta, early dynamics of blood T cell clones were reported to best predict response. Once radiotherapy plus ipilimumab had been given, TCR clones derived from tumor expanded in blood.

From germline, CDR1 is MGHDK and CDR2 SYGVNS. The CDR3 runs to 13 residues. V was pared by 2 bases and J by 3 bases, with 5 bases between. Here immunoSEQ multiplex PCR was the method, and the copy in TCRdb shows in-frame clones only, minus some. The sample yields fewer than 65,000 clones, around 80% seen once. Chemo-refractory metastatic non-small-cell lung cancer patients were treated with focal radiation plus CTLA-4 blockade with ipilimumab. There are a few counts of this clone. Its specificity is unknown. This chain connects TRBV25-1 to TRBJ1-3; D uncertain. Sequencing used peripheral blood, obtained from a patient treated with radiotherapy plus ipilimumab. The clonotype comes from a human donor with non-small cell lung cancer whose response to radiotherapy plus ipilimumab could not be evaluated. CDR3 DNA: TGTGCCAGCAGTGAACCGGGTGGAAACACCATATATTTT. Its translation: CASSEPGGNTIYF.